This T cell receptor (beta chain) was identified in a study of blood T cell repertoires in COVID-19. Study-wide context: T cells, B-cell-depleted T cells, or PBMCs supplied cDNA or gDNA.

This clone was detected only once. Germline loops: CDR1 SNHLY, CDR2 FYNNEI. There are 13 residues in the CDR3. Trimming took off 9 bases at V and 4 bases at J, with 12 bases between the two ends. As processed by the authors: Counts of nucleated cells, estimated from reference gene primer amplification, were obtained. The table came from immunoSEQ multiplex PCR; TCRdb's copy has only in-frame clones and leaves some out. Clone size and the V and J calls come from that table; the DNA yielded D and trimming. The sample holds under 250,000 clones, 75% to 85% seen once. Participants were aged roughly 18 to 100 years from 20 to 30 US areas. Participants reported their clinical history, and cohort assignment relied on those reports.

Sample: PBMCs or T cells enriched from blood (not recorded which). V is TRBV2 and J is TRBJ1-4, with D perhaps matching TRBD1 (6 bases). The source of this sequence is a woman between 50 and 59 years old with acute COVID-19. The CDR3: CASKGGVNEKLFF. CDR3 coding DNA: TGTGCCAGTAAAGGGGGTGTTAATGAAAAACTGTTTTTT.